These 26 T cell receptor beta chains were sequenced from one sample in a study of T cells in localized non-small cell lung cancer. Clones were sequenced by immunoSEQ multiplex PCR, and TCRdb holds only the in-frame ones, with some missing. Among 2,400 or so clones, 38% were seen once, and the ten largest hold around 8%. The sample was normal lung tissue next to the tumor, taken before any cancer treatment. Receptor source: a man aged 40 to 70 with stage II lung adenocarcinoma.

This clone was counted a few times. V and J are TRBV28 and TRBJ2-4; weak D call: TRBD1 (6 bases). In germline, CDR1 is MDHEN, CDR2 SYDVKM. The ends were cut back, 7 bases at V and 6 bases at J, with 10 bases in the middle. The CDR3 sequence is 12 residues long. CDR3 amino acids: CASNQQGNIQYF. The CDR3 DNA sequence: TGTGCCAGCAACCAACAGGGAAACATTCAGTACTTC. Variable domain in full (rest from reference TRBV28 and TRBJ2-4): DVKVTQSSRYLVKRTGEKVFLECVQDMDHENMFWYRQDPGLGLRLIYFSYDVKMKEKGDIPEGYSVSREKKERFSLILESASTNQTSMYLCASNQQGNIQYFGAGTRLSVL.

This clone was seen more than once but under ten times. CDR3 residues: CASSIRSRVNSPLHF. The CDR3 bases are TGTGCCAGCAGTATTCGGTCCCGGGTCAATTCACCCCTCCACTTT. This chain links TRBV6-8 with TRBJ1-6; D not resolved. Germline loops: CDR1 MNHGY, CDR2 SAAAGT. The length of the CDR3 is 15 residues. V lost 5 bases, J lost 7 bases, and 15 bases lay in between.

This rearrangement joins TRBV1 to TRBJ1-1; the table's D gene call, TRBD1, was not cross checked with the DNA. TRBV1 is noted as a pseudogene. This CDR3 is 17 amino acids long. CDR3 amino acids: CASSQITGTGRRTEAFF. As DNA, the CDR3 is TGCGCCAGCAGCCAAATTACGGGGACAGGAAGGAGGACTGAAGCTTTCTTT.

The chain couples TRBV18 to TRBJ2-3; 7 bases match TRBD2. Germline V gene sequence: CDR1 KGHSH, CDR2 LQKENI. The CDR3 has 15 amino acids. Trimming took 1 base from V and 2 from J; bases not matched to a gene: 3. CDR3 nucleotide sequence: TGTGCCAGCTCACCACGGAGCGGGGTCACAGATACGCAGTATTTT. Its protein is CASSPRSGVTDTQYF.

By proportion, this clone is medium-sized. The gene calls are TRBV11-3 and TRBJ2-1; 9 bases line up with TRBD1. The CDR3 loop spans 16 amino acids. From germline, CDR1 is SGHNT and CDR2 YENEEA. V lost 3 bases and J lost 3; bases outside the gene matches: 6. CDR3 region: CASSLDGTGYYNEQFF. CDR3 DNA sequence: TGTGCCAGCAGCTTGGACGGGACAGGGTACTACAATGAGCAGTTCTTC.

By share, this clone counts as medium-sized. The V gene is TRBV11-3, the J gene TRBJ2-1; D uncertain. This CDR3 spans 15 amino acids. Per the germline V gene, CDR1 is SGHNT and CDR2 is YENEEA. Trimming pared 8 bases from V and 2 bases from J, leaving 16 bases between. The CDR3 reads CASSSSPWPYNEQFF. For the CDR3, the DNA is TGTGCCAGCTCCTCTTCCCCTTGGCCCTACAATGAGCAGTTCTTC.

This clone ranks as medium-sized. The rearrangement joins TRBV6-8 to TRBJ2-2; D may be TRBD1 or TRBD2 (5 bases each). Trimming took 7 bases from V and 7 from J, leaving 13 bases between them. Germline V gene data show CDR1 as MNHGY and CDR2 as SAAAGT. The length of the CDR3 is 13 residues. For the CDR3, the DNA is TGTGCCAGCAACAAGAGGGGCGACGGGGAGCTGTTTTTT. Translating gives CASNKRGDGELFF.

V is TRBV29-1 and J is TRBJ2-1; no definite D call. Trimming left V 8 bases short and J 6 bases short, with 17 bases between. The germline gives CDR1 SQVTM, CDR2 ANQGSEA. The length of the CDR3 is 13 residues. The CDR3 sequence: CSLKTAPGNEQFF. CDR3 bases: TGCAGCCTAAAGACCGCTCCCGGCAATGAGCAGTTCTTC.

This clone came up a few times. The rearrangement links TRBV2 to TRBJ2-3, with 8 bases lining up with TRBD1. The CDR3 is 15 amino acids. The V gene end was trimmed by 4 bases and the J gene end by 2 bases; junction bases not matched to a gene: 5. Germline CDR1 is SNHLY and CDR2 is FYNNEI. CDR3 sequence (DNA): TGTGCCAGCAGTGCGGACAGGGAGGTCACAGATACGCAGTATTTT. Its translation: CASSADREVTDTQYF.

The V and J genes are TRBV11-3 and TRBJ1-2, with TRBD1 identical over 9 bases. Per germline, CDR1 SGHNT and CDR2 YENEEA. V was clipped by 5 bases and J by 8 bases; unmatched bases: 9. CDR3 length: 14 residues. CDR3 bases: TGTGCCAGCAGCCTGAACCGGGACAGGGCCGGCTACACCTTC. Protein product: CASSLNRDRAGYTF.

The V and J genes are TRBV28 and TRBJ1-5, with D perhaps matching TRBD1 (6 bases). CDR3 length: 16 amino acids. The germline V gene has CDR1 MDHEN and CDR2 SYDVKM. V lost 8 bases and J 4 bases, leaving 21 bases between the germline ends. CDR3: CASGRQEGMGNQPQHF. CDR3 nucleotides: TGTGCCAGCGGGAGACAGGAAGGAATGGGAAATCAGCCCCAGCATTTT.

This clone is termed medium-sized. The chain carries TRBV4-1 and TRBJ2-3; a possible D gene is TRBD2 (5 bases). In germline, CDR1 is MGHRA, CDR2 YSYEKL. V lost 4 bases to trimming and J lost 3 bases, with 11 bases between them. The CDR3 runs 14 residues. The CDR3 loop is CASSRLPGTDTQYF. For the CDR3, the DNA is TGCGCCAGCAGCCGTCTACCGGGAACAGATACGCAGTATTTT.

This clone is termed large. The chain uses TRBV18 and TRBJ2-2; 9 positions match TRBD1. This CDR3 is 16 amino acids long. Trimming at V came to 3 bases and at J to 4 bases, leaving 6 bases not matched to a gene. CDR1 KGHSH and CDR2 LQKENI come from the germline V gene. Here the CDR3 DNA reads TGTGCCAGCTCACCGGCGGGACAGGGTTCCACCGGGGAGCTGTTTTTT. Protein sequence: CASSPAGQGSTGELFF.

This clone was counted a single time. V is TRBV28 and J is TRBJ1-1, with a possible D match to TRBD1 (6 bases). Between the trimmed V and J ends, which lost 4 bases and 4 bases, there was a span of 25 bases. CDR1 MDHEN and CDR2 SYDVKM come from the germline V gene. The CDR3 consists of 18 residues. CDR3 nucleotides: TGTGCCAGCAGTTCGATCAGGGGTGGAGGTTATGGAGTCACTGAAGCTTTCTTT. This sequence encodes CASSSIRGGGYGVTEAFF.

This chain's CDR3 is CASLAGALLQYF. The CDR3 DNA sequence: TGTGCCAGCTTAGCAGGGGCGTTGCTGCAGTACTTC. This sequence joins TRBV6-8 and TRBJ2-7, with D possibly matching TRBD1 (6 bases). The CDR3 loop spans 12 amino acids. Trimming pared 8 bases from V and 9 bases from J, leaving 17 bases between. Germline-derived CDR1 and CDR2 are MNHGY and SAAAGT.

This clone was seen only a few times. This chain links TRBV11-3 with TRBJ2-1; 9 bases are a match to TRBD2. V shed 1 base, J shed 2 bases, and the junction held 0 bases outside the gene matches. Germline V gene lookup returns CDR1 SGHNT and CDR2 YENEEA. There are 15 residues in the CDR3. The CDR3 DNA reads TGTGCCAGCAGCTTAGTAGCGGGGGCCTACAATGAGCAGTTCTTC. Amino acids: CASSLVAGAYNEQFF.

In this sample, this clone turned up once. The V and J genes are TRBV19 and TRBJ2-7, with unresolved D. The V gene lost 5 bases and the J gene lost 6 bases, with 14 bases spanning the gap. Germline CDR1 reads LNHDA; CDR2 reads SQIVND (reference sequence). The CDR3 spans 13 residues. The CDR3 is CASSVLGSGEQYF. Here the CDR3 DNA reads TGTGCCAGTAGTGTTCTAGGATCGGGCGAGCAGTACTTC.

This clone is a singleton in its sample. The CDR3 protein is CATSRAWGNEKLFF. The CDR3, as DNA: TGTGCCACCAGCAGAGCCTGGGGTAATGAAAAACTGTTTTTT. The chain is built from TRBV15 and TRBJ1-4, with unresolved D. The germline V gene has CDR1 LNHNV and CDR2 YYDKDF (reference sequence). This CDR3 has 14 amino acids. The ends were cut back, 1 base at V and 4 bases at J, with 7 bases in the middle. The full variable domain, in which reference TRBV15 and TRBJ1-4 provide the parts outside the CDR3, is DAMVIQNPRYQVTQFGKPVTLSCSQTLNHNVMYWYQQKSSQAPKLLFHYYDKDFNNEADTPDNFQSRRPNTSFCFLDIRSPGLGDTAMYLCATSRAWGNEKLFFGSGTQLSVL.

In DNA form, the CDR3 reads TGTGCCACCAGCGGAACCCGCGAACTAGCGGGGGGGCCGGGAGGCGGGGAGCTGTTTTTT. Encoded protein: CATSGTRELAGGPGGGELFF. This chain connects TRBV15 to TRBJ2-2; 13 positions match TRBD2. Germline CDR1 is LNHNV and CDR2 is YYDKDF (reference sequence). The CDR3 loop spans 20 amino acids. V lost 5 bases, J lost 7 bases, and 19 bases stayed unmatched.

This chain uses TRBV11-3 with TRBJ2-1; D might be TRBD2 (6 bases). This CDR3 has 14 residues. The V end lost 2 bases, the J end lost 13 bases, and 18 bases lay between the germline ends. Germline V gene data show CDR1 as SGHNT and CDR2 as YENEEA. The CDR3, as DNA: TGTGCCAGCAGCTTAACAGGTAGCGGTGGGAGCCAGTTCTTC. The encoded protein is CASSLTGSGGSQFF.

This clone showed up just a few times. The CDR3 region has the DNA TGTGCCAGCAACCAGGGGACTGAAGCTTTCTTT. This encodes CASNQGTEAFF. The chain recombines TRBV6-7 with TRBJ1-1; weak D call: TRBD1 (6 bases). TRBV6-7 counts as an open reading frame of uncertain function. The CDR3 loop spans 11 amino acids. Trimming took off 7 bases at V and 5 bases at J, with 8 bases between the two ends.

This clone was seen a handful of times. CDR3 sequence reads: CASSLGEGDYGYTF. DNA of the CDR3: TGTGCCAGCAGCTTGGGAGAGGGAGACTATGGCTACACCTTC. The gene calls are TRBV11-3 and TRBJ1-2; no definite D call. V was cut by 3 bases and J by 3 bases, with 11 bases left in between. Germline lookup yields CDR1 SGHNT and CDR2 YENEEA. This CDR3 is built from 14 residues.

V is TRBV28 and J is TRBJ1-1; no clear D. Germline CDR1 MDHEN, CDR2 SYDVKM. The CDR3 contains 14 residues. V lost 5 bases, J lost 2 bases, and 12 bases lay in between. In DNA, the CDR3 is TGTGCCAGCAGTACCCGGACGGGAAACACTGAAGCTTTCTTT. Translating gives CASSTRTGNTEAFF.

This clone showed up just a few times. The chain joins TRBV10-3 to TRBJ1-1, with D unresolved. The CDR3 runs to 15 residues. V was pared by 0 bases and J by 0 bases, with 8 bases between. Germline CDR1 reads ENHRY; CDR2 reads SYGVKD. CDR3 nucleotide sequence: TGTGCCATCAGTGAGTCCGCGGACCTGAACACTGAAGCTTTCTTT. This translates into CAISESADLNTEAFF.

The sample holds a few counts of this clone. The CDR3 spells CASSLDHGYTEAFF. The CDR3 DNA reads as TGTGCCAGCAGCTTAGATCACGGCTACACTGAAGCTTTCTTT. The chain employs TRBV11-3 and TRBJ1-1; D is unresolved. Trimming removed 0 bases at V and 3 bases at J, with 8 bases between. Germline CDR1 and CDR2: SGHNT and YENEEA. This CDR3 is 14 amino acids long.

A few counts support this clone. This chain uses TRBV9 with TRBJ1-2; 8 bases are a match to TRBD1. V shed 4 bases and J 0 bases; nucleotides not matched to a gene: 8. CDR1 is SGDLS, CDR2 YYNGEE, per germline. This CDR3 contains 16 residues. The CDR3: CASSISQGAANYGYTF. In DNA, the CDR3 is TGTGCCAGCAGCATTTCTCAGGGGGCTGCTAACTATGGCTACACCTTC.